The 2 T cell receptor beta chains below all came from one sample that was sequenced in a study of cytomegalovirus exposure and HLA in healthy donors. Sequencing used immunoSEQ multiplex PCR; TCRdb keeps in-frame clones, though not all of them. The data contain approximately 170,000 clones, 80% to 85% of them singletons. Sequencing was performed on PBMCs. The origin of the receptors is a man under 40 in good health and CMV-seropositive.

The chain carries TRBV5-1 and TRBJ2-3, with TRBD1 matching 7 bases. Germline CDR1 SGHRS, CDR2 YFSETQ. This CDR3 has 15 amino acids. V lost 2 bases to trimming and J lost 0 bases; unmatched junction nucleotides: 3. Here the CDR3 reads CASSFTGASTDTQYF. For the CDR3, the DNA is TGCGCCAGCAGCTTCACAGGGGCGAGCACAGATACGCAGTATTTT.

This chain connects TRBV28 to TRBJ2-7; 9 bases are a match to TRBD1. Per the germline V gene, CDR1 is MDHEN and CDR2 is SYDVKM. CDR3 length: 16 amino acids. V trimming: 5 bases; J trimming: 2 bases; junction bases outside the gene matches: 10. CDR3 DNA sequence: TGTGCCAGCAGTCCTCCCCCCGGGACAGGGCCCTACGAGCAGTACTTC. Translation gives CASSPPPGTGPYEQYF.